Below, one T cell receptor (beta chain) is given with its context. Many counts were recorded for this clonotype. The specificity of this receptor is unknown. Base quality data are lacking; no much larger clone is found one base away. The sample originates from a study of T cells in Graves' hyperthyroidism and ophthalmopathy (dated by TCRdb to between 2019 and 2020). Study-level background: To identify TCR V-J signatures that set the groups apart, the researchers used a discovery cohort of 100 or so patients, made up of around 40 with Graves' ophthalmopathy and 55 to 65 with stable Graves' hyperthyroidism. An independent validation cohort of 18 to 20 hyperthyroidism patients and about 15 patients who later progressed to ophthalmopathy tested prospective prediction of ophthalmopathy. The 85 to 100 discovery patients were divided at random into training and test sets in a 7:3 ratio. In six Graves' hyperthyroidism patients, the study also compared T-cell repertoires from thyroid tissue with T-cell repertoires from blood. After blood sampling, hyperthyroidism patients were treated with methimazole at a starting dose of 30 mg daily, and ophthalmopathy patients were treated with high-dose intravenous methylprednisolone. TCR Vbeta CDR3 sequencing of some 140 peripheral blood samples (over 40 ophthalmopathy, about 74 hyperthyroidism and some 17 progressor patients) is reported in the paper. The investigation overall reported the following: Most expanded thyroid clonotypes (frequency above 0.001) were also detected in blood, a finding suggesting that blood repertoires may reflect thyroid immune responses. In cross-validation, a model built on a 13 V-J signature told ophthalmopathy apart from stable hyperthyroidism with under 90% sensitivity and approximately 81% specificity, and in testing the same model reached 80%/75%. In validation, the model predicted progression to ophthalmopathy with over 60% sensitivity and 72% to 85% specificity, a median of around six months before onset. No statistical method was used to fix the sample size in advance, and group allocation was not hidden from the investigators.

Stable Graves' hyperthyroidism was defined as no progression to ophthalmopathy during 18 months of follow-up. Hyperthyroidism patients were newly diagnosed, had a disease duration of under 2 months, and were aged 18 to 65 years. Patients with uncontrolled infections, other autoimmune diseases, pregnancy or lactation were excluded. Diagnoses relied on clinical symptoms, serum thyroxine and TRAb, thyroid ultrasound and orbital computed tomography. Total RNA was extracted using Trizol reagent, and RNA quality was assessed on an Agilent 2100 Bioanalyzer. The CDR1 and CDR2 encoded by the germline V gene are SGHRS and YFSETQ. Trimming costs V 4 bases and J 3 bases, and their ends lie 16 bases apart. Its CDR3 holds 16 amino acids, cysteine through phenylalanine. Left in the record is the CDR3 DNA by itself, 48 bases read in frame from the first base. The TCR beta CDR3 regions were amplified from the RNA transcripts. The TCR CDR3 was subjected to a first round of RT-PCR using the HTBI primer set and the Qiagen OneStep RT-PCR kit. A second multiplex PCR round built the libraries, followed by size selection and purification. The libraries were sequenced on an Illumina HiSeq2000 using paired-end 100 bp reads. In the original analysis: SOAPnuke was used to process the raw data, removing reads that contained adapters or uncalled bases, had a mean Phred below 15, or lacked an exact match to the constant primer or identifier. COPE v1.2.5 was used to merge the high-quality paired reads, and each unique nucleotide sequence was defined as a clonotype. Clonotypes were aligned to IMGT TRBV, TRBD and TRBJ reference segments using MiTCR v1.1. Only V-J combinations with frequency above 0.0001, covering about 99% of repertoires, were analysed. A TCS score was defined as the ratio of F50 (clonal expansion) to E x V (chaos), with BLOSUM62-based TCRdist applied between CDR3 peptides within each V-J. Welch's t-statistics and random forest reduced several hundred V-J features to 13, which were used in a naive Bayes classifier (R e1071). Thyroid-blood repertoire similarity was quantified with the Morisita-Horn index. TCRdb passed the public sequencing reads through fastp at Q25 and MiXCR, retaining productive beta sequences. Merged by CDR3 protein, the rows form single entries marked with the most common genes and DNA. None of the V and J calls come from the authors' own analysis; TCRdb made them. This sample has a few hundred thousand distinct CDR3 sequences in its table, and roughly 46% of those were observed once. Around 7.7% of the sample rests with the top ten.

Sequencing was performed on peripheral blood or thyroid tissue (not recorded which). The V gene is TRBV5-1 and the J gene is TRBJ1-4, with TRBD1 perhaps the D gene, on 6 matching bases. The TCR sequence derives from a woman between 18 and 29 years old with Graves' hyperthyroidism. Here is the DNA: TGCGCCAGCAGCCTACTAGGACAGCTTTCTAATGAAAAACTGTTTTTT. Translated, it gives CASSLLGQLSNEKLFF.